These T cell receptor beta chains were read from a single sample in a study of blood T cell repertoires in COVID-19. Some clones are missing from TCRdb's copy, which holds only in-frame ones; the method was immunoSEQ multiplex PCR. The repertoire holds around 250,000 clones, with around nine tenths as singletons. Specimen: peripheral blood. The receptors were gathered from a woman between 70 and 85 years old with active or convalescent COVID-19. Both conserved end residues are part of each CDR3. Each record gives: J gene, clone size, V gene, D gene, CDR3 DNA, CDR3 protein. D genes are given only for firm matches. The size field is filled for only some rows; it gives once, few, many or a size class.

>TRBJ2-7|.|TRBV5-1|.
TGCGCCAGCAGCCCGGGACTCGCGGGGCGATCTTTCGGCGAGCAGTACTTC
CASSPGLAGRSFGEQYF
>TRBJ2-7|.|TRBV3-1/TRBV3-2|TRBD1
TGTGCCAGCAGCAAGGGGGCGAGGGCGTACTTC
CASSKGARAYF
>TRBJ1-1|once|TRBV5-4|.
TGTGCCAGCAGCTTGGATATTAGGAACACTGAAGCTTTCTTT
CASSLDIRNTEAFF
>TRBJ1-3|.|TRBV6-5|.
TGTGCCAGCAGCCAGGGCCTCAACTCTGGAAACACCATATATTTT
CASSQGLNSGNTIYF
>TRBJ1-2|.|TRBV25-1|.
TGTGCCAGCAGTGCACCGGGTCGGCTGACGGGCTACACCTTC
CASSAPGRLTGYTF
>TRBJ1-1|.|TRBV5-6|.
TGTGCCAGCAGCTTGAGGGACTTTGAAGCTTTCTTT
CASSLRDFEAFF
>TRBJ1-5|.|TRBV27|.
TGTGCCAGCAGTTTCCAGGGGACAAGTCAGCCCCAGCATTTT
CASSFQGTSQPQHF
>TRBJ2-7|.|TRBV11-2|TRBD2
TGTGCCAGCAGCTTGTCTAGCGGGAGCTCCTACGAGCAGTACTTC
CASSLSSGSSYEQYF
>TRBJ1-1|.|TRBV7-2|.
TGTGCCAGCAGCTCACAGGTATCCACTGAAGCTTTCTTT
CASSSQVSTEAFF
>TRBJ1-2|few|TRBV5-1|.
TGCGCCAGCAGCTTGTCAACAGGCCTAGGGGGCTACACCTTC
CASSLSTGLGGYTF
>TRBJ2-3|.|TRBV15|TRBD2
TGTGCCACCAGCAGAGCAAGCGGGGGGGCCGCAGATACGCAGTATTTT
CATSRASGGAADTQYF
>TRBJ2-1|.|TRBV18|.
TGTGCCAGCTCACCACCGAATACAGGGAATGAGCAGTTCTTC
CASSPPNTGNEQFF
>TRBJ1-6|once|TRBV10-2|.
TGCGCCAGCAGTACTCCAGGGGCCGAGTCGTCACCCCTCCACTTT
CASSTPGAESSPLHF
>TRBJ1-6|.|TRBV5-1|TRBD1
TGCGCCAGCAGCCCGGGACAGGGAGGCGGTGGACTTCGTTCACCCCTCCACTTT
CASSPGQGGGGLRSPLHF
>TRBJ2-1|once|TRBV7-9|TRBD2
TGTGCCAGCAGCTTAACGGGGGGGCCCGGTAGTGAGCAGTTCTTC
CASSLTGGPGSEQFF
>TRBJ2-3|.|TRBV5-4|.
TGTGCCAGCAGCTCCAGACTAGCAGATACGCAGTATTTT
CASSSRLADTQYF